The following is a TCR beta chain sequence with its context. This entry comes from a study of T cells in Graves' hyperthyroidism and ophthalmopathy. There are 16 residues in the CDR3. The J segment lost 1 base and the V segment lost 1 base, leaving 3 bases of the junction unmatched. Looked up from germline, CDR1 is LNHNV and CDR2 is YYDKDF (reference sequence). The CDR3 regions of TCR beta were amplified from RNA transcripts. The TCR CDR3 first-round RT-PCR relied on the HTBI primer set. One entry per CDR3 protein results from TCRdb running MiXCR on the multiplex PCR reads. The profile covers 530,000 or so distinct CDR3 sequences, with 17% appearing a single time and approximately 15% taken by the ten largest.

The specimen was blood. The receptor's source is a woman younger than 35 with Graves' ophthalmopathy. This rearrangement joins TRBV15 to TRBJ1-5; 8 bases match TRBD1. CDR3 in DNA: TGTGCCACCAGCAGAGCGGACAGGGAAAGCAATCAGCCCCAGCATTTT. Its translation: CATSRADRESNQPQHF.